This is a list of T cell receptor beta chains from one sample in a study of blood T cells in healthy people across ages. TCRdb recomputed calls from the 5' RACE reads with MiXCR, one row per CDR3 protein. Here the sample spans 550,000 to 750,000 distinct CDR3 sequences, around 21% being singletons. The sequenced sample consisted of blood. Receptors originate from a man between 65 and 85 years old in good health. The CDR3 runs from the conserved cysteine through the conserved F or W. A D gene is named only where the DNA matches it firmly. Clone sizes are given selectively: once, few, many, or a class where the clone is expanded.

clone size	V gene	J gene	D gene	CDR3 length	CDR3 protein	CDR3 DNA
-	TRBV7-9	TRBJ1-4	-	15	CASSFDSATNEKLFF	TGTGCCAGCAGCTTCGACAGTGCAACTAATGAAAAACTGTTTTTT
few	TRBV12-3/TRBV12-4	TRBJ1-1	-	13	CASMRGGNTEAFF	TGTGCCAGCATGCGTGGGGGAAACACTGAAGCTTTCTTT
-	TRBV6-5	TRBJ2-4	TRBD2	15	CASSQLAGVGNIQYF	TGTGCCAGCAGTCAACTAGCGGGAGTGGGAAACATTCAGTACTTC
-	TRBV6-1	TRBJ2-1	-	17	CASGNLRETRWGNEQFF	TGTGCCAGCGGGAACCTGAGAGAGACCCGCTGGGGCAATGAGCAGTTCTTC
-	TRBV6-5	TRBJ2-7	-	15	CASSYSEGLTYEQYF	TGTGCCAGCAGTTACTCTGAGGGTTTAACCTACGAGCAGTACTTC
-	TRBV20-1	TRBJ1-1	-	16	CSARDSGNLVNTEAFF	TGCAGTGCTAGAGATTCGGGGAACCTCGTGAACACTGAAGCTTTCTTT
-	TRBV5-1	TRBJ2-5	TRBD1	17	CASSLVTGGTVVETQYF	TGCGCCAGCAGCTTGGTTACAGGGGGTACTGTGGTGGAGACCCAGTACTTC
-	TRBV5-1	TRBJ2-7	-	12	CASSWEDGGQYF	TGCGCCAGCAGCTGGGAAGACGGGGGGCAGTACTTC
few	TRBV20-1	TRBJ2-5	-	14	CSARVIGGQETQYF	TGCAGTGCTAGAGTCATAGGGGGACAAGAGACCCAGTACTTC
-	TRBV3-1	TRBJ2-1	-	13	CASSRKTNNEQFF	TGTGCCAGCAGCCGTAAGACTAACAATGAGCAGTTCTTC
-	TRBV6-5	TRBJ2-4	-	13	CASSYSAENIQYF	TGTGCCAGCAGTTACTCGGCCGAAAACATTCAGTACTTC
few	TRBV7-3	TRBJ2-1	TRBD2	12	CASSLGAGEQFF	TGTGCCAGCAGCTTGGGAGCGGGAGAGCAGTTCTTC
few	TRBV29-1	TRBJ2-5	-	13	CSVVRTVQETQYF	TGCAGCGTTGTCCGGACAGTCCAAGAGACCCAGTACTTC
-	TRBV4-1	TRBJ2-1	TRBD2	17	CASSQARSGYSYNEQFF	TGCGCCAGCAGCCAGGCTCGTAGCGGGTACTCCTACAATGAGCAGTTCTTC
-	TRBV3-1	TRBJ2-5	TRBD1	17	CASSLRTPTGGGETQYF	TGTGCCAGCAGCCTCAGGACTCCGACAGGGGGCGGAGAGACCCAGTACTTC
-	TRBV7-2	TRBJ2-2	-	15	CASSSRPPYTGELFF	TGTGCCAGCAGCTCCCGCCCACCCTACACCGGGGAGCTGTTTTTT
few	TRBV20-1	TRBJ2-7	TRBD2	16	CSARGRTSGVDYEQYF	TGCAGTGCTAGAGGGAGGACTAGCGGGGTGGACTACGAGCAGTACTTC
few	TRBV18	TRBJ2-5	-	14	CASSPPGGRETQYF	TGTGCCAGCTCACCACCGGGAGGTCGGGAGACCCAGTACTTC
-	TRBV20-1	TRBJ2-3	-	13	CLAGGQGGGTQYF	TGCCTTGCGGGGGGACAGGGAGGGGGTACGCAGTATTTT
-	TRBV6-2/TRBV6-3	TRBJ1-3	-	13	CASRGADTPTIYF	TGTGCCAGTAGGGGGGCCGATACGCCCACCATATATTTT
-	TRBV20-1	TRBJ2-7	-	11	CSARTAYEQYF	TGCAGTGCAAGGACTGCCTACGAGCAGTACTTC
few	TRBV3-1	TRBJ1-3	TRBD1	16	CASSQVTGFSGNTIYF	TGTGCCAGCAGCCAAGTGACAGGGTTCTCTGGAAACACCATATATTTT
-	TRBV9	TRBJ2-5	TRBD2	14	CASSAASGKETQYF	TGTGCCAGCAGCGCGGCTAGCGGGAAAGAGACCCAGTACTTC
-	TRBV20-1	TRBJ2-3	-	13	CSSSTQAADTQYF	TGCAGTTCCTCGACCCAAGCGGCAGATACGCAGTATTTT
few	TRBV6-5	TRBJ2-5	-	15	CASSLSSGGPYPQYF	TGTGCCAGCAGTTTATCGTCCGGCGGACCTTATCCCCAGTACTTC
-	TRBV12-5	TRBJ1-6	-	15	CASGPRDLRNSPLHF	TGTGCTAGTGGACCCAGGGACCTGAGGAATTCACCCCTCCACTTT
few	TRBV7-9	TRBJ2-6	-	13	CAIIWTRANVLTF	TGTGCCATCATCTGGACAAGGGCCAACGTCCTGACTTTC
-	TRBV5-4	TRBJ2-1	-	13	CASSHDYYNEQFF	TGTGCCAGCAGTCATGACTACTACAATGAGCAGTTCTTC
few	TRBV30	TRBJ2-2	-	16	CAWSVWTPGVTGELFF	TGTGCCTGGAGCGTGTGGACCCCGGGAGTAACCGGGGAGCTGTTTTTT
few	TRBV25-1	TRBJ1-2	TRBD1	14	CASSLGQEAYGYTF	TGTGCCAGCAGCCTCGGACAGGAAGCCTATGGCTACACCTTC
few	TRBV20-1	TRBJ2-3	-	13	CSPALTGTDTRYF	TGCAGCCCTGCCCTGACAGGCACAGATACGCGGTATTTT
few	TRBV3-1	TRBJ2-1	-	12	CASSWTDNEQFF	TGTGCCAGCAGCTGGACGGATAATGAGCAGTTCTTC
-	TRBV9	TRBJ2-5	TRBD1	14	CASSARTGQETQYF	TGTGCCAGCAGCGCTCGGACAGGGCAAGAGACCCAGTACTTC
-	TRBV6-1	TRBJ2-7	-	15	CASRPVRPGSYEQYF	TGTGCCAGCAGACCCGTTCGTCCCGGCTCCTACGAGCAGTACTTC